This TCR beta chain was captured in a study of T cell repertoires in cytomegalovirus infection. Overall study context: Both CMV infection and a matching HLA type were indicated by public TCR beta signatures.

Regarding this clonotype: Its antigen is still unknown.

TCRdb processed the reads anew with MiXCR; each CDR3 protein has one entry. The sample records fewer than 400,000 distinct CDR3 sequences, 18% being singletons. Germline CDR1 reads MDHEN; CDR2 reads SYDVKM. The CDR3 sequence is 14 residues long. V dropped 3 bases and J dropped 3 bases, with 9 bases sitting between them. General study results and limits: Carriers of CMV plus the relevant HLA were identified by cumulative public TCR beta family frequency. Across the ex vivo response, the dominant clonotypes were HLA-C-restricted CMV-specific TCR beta clonotypes.

The V gene is TRBV28, the J gene TRBJ1-5; a weak D match, TRBD1 (5 bases). The source is a human donor in good health (CMV status not recorded). Some clones in this sample may be carry-over from other donors' samples. The specimen was PBMCs. CDR3 in DNA: TGTGCCAGCAGTTTTTGGGGGAACAATCAGCCCCAGCATTTT. Protein sequence: CASSFWGNNQPQHF.